The 29 T cell receptor beta chains below all came from one sample that was sequenced in a study of blood T cell repertoires in COVID-19. Some clones are missing from TCRdb's copy, which holds only in-frame ones; the method was immunoSEQ multiplex PCR. Found here are 300,000 to 400,000 clones, roughly nine tenths of them singletons; the top ten hold roughly 2.6%. Sequenced material: PBMCs or T cells enriched from blood (not recorded which). The receptor source for this set is a man aged 55 to 69 who had recovered from COVID-19.

The gene calls are TRBV7-2 and TRBJ2-5; D might be TRBD2 (7 bases). V lost 5 bases to trimming and J lost 4 bases, with 14 bases between them. The CDR3 extends over 14 amino acids. Per the germline V gene, CDR1 is SGHTA and CDR2 is FQGNSA. The CDR3 coding sequence is TGTGCCAGCAGCCCTACCGGGGGGCGAGAGACCCAGTACTTC. It is translated as CASSPTGGRETQYF.

CDR3 sequence (DNA): TGTGCCACCAGTGACAAGGGCGGGAGGGCCCACACCGGGGAGCTGTTTTTT. Translating gives CATSDKGGRAHTGELFF. The V call is TRBV24-1, the J call TRBJ2-2, with 9 bases identical to TRBD2. This CDR3 has 17 residues. V shed 4 bases, J shed 3 bases, and the junction held 8 bases outside the gene matches. CDR1 is KGHDR and CDR2 is SFDVKD in the germline V gene.

This clone was counted a single time. V usage is TRBV7-9 and J usage is TRBJ1-6; 7 nucleotides line up with TRBD1. The CDR3 is 18 residues long. The V gene end was trimmed by 6 bases and the J gene end by 5 bases; junction bases not matched to a gene: 16. CDR1 is SEHNR, CDR2 FQNEAQ, per germline (reference sequence). This CDR3 reads CASRPTILGTDHNSPLHF. In DNA, the CDR3 is TGTGCCAGCAGGCCGACTATCCTAGGGACAGACCATAATTCACCCCTCCACTTT. Full variable domain (rest looked up from reference TRBV7-9 and TRBJ1-6): DTGVSQNPRHKITKRGQNVTFRCDPISEHNRLYWYRQTLGQGPEFLTYFQNEAQLEKSRLLSDRFSAERPKGSFSTLEIQRTEQGDSAMYLCASRPTILGTDHNSPLHFGNGTRLTVT.

The chain recombines TRBV5-1 with TRBJ2-7, with 16 positions matching TRBD2. Trimming removed 4 bases from V and 7 bases from J; junction bases left unmatched: 8. CDR3 length equals 16 residues. Germline V CDR1 and CDR2: SGHRS, YFSETQ. Here the CDR3 DNA reads TGCGCCAGCAGCGTCGGGACTAGCGGGGGGGCTGGAGAGCAGTACTTC. Translated, it gives CASSVGTSGGAGEQYF. The full variable domain, completed using reference TRBV5-1 and TRBJ2-7, is KAGVTQTPRYLIKTRGQQVTLSCSPISGHRSVSWYQQTPGQGLQFLFEYFSETQRNKGNFPGRFSGRQFSNSRSEMNVSTLELGDSALYLCASSVGTSGGAGEQYFGPGTRLTVT.

The chain has TRBV5-1 and TRBJ1-6; D is undetermined. Trimming took 1 base from V and 13 from J, leaving 12 bases between them. Germline CDR1 reads SGHRS; CDR2 reads YFSETQ. The CDR3 spans 13 residues. CDR3 protein: CASSLQDLSPLHF. The CDR3 bases are TGCGCCAGCAGCTTGCAGGATCTGTCTCCCCTCCACTTT. Together with reference TRBV5-1 and TRBJ1-6, the CDR3 gives the full variable domain: KAGVTQTPRYLIKTRGQQVTLSCSPISGHRSVSWYQQTPGQGLQFLFEYFSETQRNKGNFPGRFSGRQFSNSRSEMNVSTLELGDSALYLCASSLQDLSPLHFGNGTRLTVT.

As concerns this clone: Other DNA sequences within the sample encode an identical CDR3. The V and J genes are TRBV7-8 and TRBJ1-3; D uncertain. The V and J ends lost 1 base and 0 bases respectively, with 10 bases between them. The CDR3 is made up of 16 amino acids. Germline CDR1 reads SGHVS; CDR2 reads FQNEAQ. This CDR3 reads CASSLVAGYSGNTIYF. CDR3 coding DNA: TGTGCCAGCAGCTTAGTGGCCGGGTACTCTGGAAACACCATATATTTT.

This clone was seen just once. This chain links TRBV18 with TRBJ1-2; TRBD1 matches at 12 bases. Trimming at V came to 3 bases and at J to 2 bases, leaving 19 bases not matched to a gene. Germline V lookup: CDR1 KGHSH, CDR2 LQKENI. CDR3 length: 21 residues. The CDR3 region has the DNA TGTGCCAGCTCACCGGGGACAGGGGGCGGTCCCCCAATTGGCGCGAACTATGGCTACACCTTC. Its protein is CASSPGTGGGPPIGANYGYTF.

This clone occurred once. J is TRBJ1-2 and V is TRBV20-1; TRBD1 matches at 8 bases. The germline CDR1 and CDR2 sequences are DFQATT and SNEGSKA (reference sequence). V lost 4 bases to trimming and J lost 8 bases; unmatched junction nucleotides: 9. The CDR3 is 13 amino acids. CDR3 sequence: CSANDRGKGGYTF. CDR3 DNA: TGCAGTGCTAATGACAGGGGAAAAGGCGGCTACACCTTC.

J is TRBJ2-2 and V is TRBV19; 9 bases are a match to TRBD1. V lost 5 bases, J lost 7 bases, and 5 bases stayed unmatched. This CDR3 has 14 amino acids. Germline V gene sequence: CDR1 LNHDA, CDR2 SQIVND (reference sequence). The DNA of the CDR3 is TGTGCCAGTAGTCTCTACAGGGGGCACGGGGAGCTGTTTTTT. As protein: CASSLYRGHGELFF.

This clone is a singleton in its sample. This sequence joins TRBV5-1 and TRBJ2-1; 8 positions agree with TRBD1. The CDR3 has 17 amino acids. V lost 3 bases to trimming and J lost 5 bases; unmatched junction nucleotides: 13. Germline V gene data show CDR1 as SGHRS and CDR2 as YFSETQ. The CDR3 DNA sequence: TGCGCCAGCAGCTGGGCCCAAGACAGGGGACCGAACAATGAGCAGTTCTTC. It specifies CASSWAQDRGPNNEQFF.

The chain combines TRBV25-1 with TRBJ2-1; TRBD1 is a possible D gene (5 bases). Trimming removed 5 bases at V and 0 bases at J, with 14 bases between. Germline V gene lookup returns CDR1 MGHDK and CDR2 SYGVNS. The CDR3 sequence is 16 residues long. CDR3: CASSTHRKSSYNEQFF. The CDR3 bases are TGTGCCAGCAGTACCCACAGGAAAAGCTCCTACAATGAGCAGTTCTTC.

The V call is TRBV27, the J call TRBJ1-5, with TRBD1 matching over 7 bases. The CDR3 length is 18 residues. Trimming removed 3 bases from V and 1 base from J; junction bases left unmatched: 12. CDR1 and CDR2 (germline): MNHEY, SMNVEV (reference sequence). This CDR3 reads CASSFLGQPLGSNQPQHF. The CDR3 DNA follows: TGTGCCAGCAGTTTTTTGGGACAGCCTTTAGGAAGCAATCAGCCCCAGCATTTT.

This clone was picked up one time. The chain recombines TRBV7-2 with TRBJ2-5; 9 bases are a match to TRBD1. V trimming: 5 bases; J trimming: 4 bases; junction bases outside the gene matches: 5. Germline V gene lookup returns CDR1 SGHTA and CDR2 FQGNSA. CDR3 length equals 14 residues. The CDR3 DNA reads as TGTGCCAGCAGCCAGCCGGGACAGGGAGAGACCCAGTACTTC. It is translated as CASSQPGQGETQYF.

V usage is TRBV5-6 and J usage is TRBJ1-2; D is unresolved. V lost 0 bases and J 5 bases, leaving 14 bases between the germline ends. CDR1 is SGHDT and CDR2 is YYEEEE in the germline V gene. The CDR3 is 15 residues long. In nucleotides, the CDR3 is TGTGCCAGCAGCTTGGGGGTTGTCCCGAGGTATGGCTACACCTTC. Translation gives CASSLGVVPRYGYTF.

This chain links TRBV5-6 with TRBJ2-1, with D uncertain. The CDR3 runs 13 residues. Trimming removed 1 base from V and 7 bases from J, with 9 bases in between. CDR1 SGHDT and CDR2 YYEEEE come from the germline V gene. The DNA for the CDR3 is TGTGCCAGCAGCTTGTTGTACCGGAATGAGCAGTTCTTC. Translation gives CASSLLYRNEQFF. Filled out from reference TRBV5-6 and TRBJ2-1, the complete variable domain reads DAGVTQSPTHLIKTRGQQVTLRCSPKSGHDTVSWYQQALGQGPQFIFQYYEEEERQRGNFPDRFSGHQFPNYSSELNVNALLLGDSALYLCASSLLYRNEQFFGPGTRLTVL.

The rearrangement joins TRBV12-5 to TRBJ2-5, with 11 positions matching TRBD2. The J segment lost 5 bases and the V segment lost 3 bases, leaving 5 bases of the junction unmatched. The CDR3 is made up of 15 amino acids. The germline gives CDR1 LGHNT, CDR2 FRNRAP. CDR3 residues: CASGLASGRHETQYF. The CDR3 DNA reads TGTGCTAGTGGTTTAGCTAGCGGGAGGCACGAGACCCAGTACTTC.

The chain is built from TRBV4-1 and TRBJ2-7, with D possibly being TRBD2 (5 bases). Per the germline V gene, CDR1 is MGHRA and CDR2 is YSYEKL. The CDR3 totals 15 residues. The ends were cut back, 0 bases at V and 3 bases at J, with 12 bases in the middle. The CDR3 bases are TGCGCCAGCAGCCAAGAGCCTCGGGGAGTCTACGAGCAGTACTTC. Encoded protein: CASSQEPRGVYEQYF.

The table lists this clone with a few counts. The V gene is TRBV5-1, the J gene TRBJ2-2, with D possibly matching TRBD1 (6 bases). Germline loops: CDR1 SGHRS, CDR2 YFSETQ. CDR3 size: 15 residues. Trimming took 2 bases from V and 6 from J, leaving 14 bases between them. The CDR3 is CASSLRQQGPGELFF. In nucleotides, the CDR3 is TGCGCCAGCAGCTTAAGACAACAGGGTCCCGGGGAGCTGTTTTTT.

This clone was observed a handful of times. The V gene is TRBV19, the J gene TRBJ2-1; TRBD2 agrees at 7 bases. Germline assignment: CDR1 LNHDA and CDR2 SQIVND (reference sequence). CDR3 length: 15 residues. The V gene end was trimmed by 3 bases and the J gene end by 7 bases; junction bases not matched to a gene: 9. The CDR3 here is CASSIFAGVRNEQFF. Written as DNA, the CDR3 is TGTGCCAGTAGTATCTTCGCGGGGGTAAGGAATGAGCAGTTCTTC.

The chain links TRBV27 to TRBJ1-6; a possible D gene is TRBD1 (6 bases). Looked up from germline, CDR1 is MNHEY and CDR2 is SMNVEV (reference sequence). V was pared by 7 bases and J by 5 bases, with 15 bases between. The CDR3 runs 15 residues. Written as DNA, the CDR3 is TGTGCCAGCAATTCACAGGGTAGGAATAATTCACCCCTCCACTTT. Translating it yields CASNSQGRNNSPLHF.

CDR3 nucleotide sequence: TGTGCCAGCAGCCACCCCGGGACAGGGCGGAACACTGAAGCTTTCTTT. Protein sequence: CASSHPGTGRNTEAFF. The V and J genes are TRBV4-2 and TRBJ1-1; 9 bases line up with TRBD1. The junction had 6 bases not matched to a gene; V was cut back by 3 bases and J by 1 base. The CDR3 covers 16 residues. Germline lookup yields CDR1 LGHNA and CDR2 YNFKEQ.

CDR3 DNA: TGTGCCACCCACCGGGTTCGGGGGGCGCGTAGACACGAGCAGTACTTC. Translated, it gives CATHRVRGARRHEQYF. The chain links TRBV28 to TRBJ2-7; TRBD2 might be the D (7 bases). Germline-derived CDR1 and CDR2 are MDHEN and SYDVKM. V lost 10 bases and J 5 bases, leaving 27 bases between the germline ends. CDR3 length: 16 amino acids.

This chain connects TRBV3-1 (or the pseudogene TRBV3-2) to TRBJ2-4, with 7 bases fitting TRBD1. The CDR3 extends over 16 amino acids. CDR1 and CDR2 from the germline V gene are LGHDT and YNNKEL (reference sequence). V was pared by 2 bases and J by 0 bases, with 4 bases of the junction left unmatched. CDR3 coding DNA: TGTGCCAGCAGCCAAAGACAGGGTATAGCCAAAAACATTCAGTACTTC. Translating it yields CASSQRQGIAKNIQYF.

The V and J genes are TRBV10-3 and TRBJ1-1, with D possibly TRBD1 on 6 matching bases. From germline, CDR1 is ENHRY and CDR2 SYGVKD. The CDR3 runs to 16 residues. The ends were cut back, 5 bases at V and 2 bases at J, with 18 bases in the middle. The CDR3 protein is CAISNTGTSFNTEAFF. The CDR3 nucleotides read TGTGCCATCAGTAATACCGGGACAAGCTTTAACACTGAAGCTTTCTTT.

V gene TRBV19 combines with J gene TRBJ1-6; D is uncertain. The germline CDR1 and CDR2 sequences are LNHDA and SQIVND (reference sequence). The CDR3 has 17 amino acids. V was trimmed by 4 bases and J by 5 bases, leaving 18 bases between them. CDR3 in amino acids: CASSTYPPGRNNSPLHF. CDR3 bases: TGTGCCAGTAGTACGTACCCTCCGGGGAGGAATAATTCACCCCTCCACTTT.

This clone was seen a single time. The chain recombines TRBV6-5 with TRBJ2-7, with 10 nucleotides matching TRBD1. Trimming at V came to 5 bases and at J to 6 bases, leaving 10 bases not matched to a gene. The CDR3 length is 15 residues. Per germline, CDR1 MNHEY and CDR2 SVGAGI. In DNA form, the CDR3 reads TGTGCCAGCAGTCCTCGACAGGGGGCGAGAGGCGAGCAGTACTTC. Amino acid sequence: CASSPRQGARGEQYF.

This clone came up once. The chain uses TRBV24-1 and TRBJ2-7, with TRBD2 identical over 7 bases. V trimming: 9 bases; J trimming: 2 bases; junction bases outside the gene matches: 9. This CDR3 is 14 amino acids long. Germline lookup yields CDR1 KGHDR and CDR2 SFDVKD. The CDR3 is CATLLLAETYEQYF. In DNA, the CDR3 is TGTGCCACCCTCTTGCTAGCGGAGACCTACGAGCAGTACTTC.

This chain joins TRBV7-8 and TRBJ2-1; 7 positions agree with TRBD1. The ends lost 5 bases at V and 5 bases at J; junction bases unmatched: 3. Per the germline V gene, CDR1 is SGHVS and CDR2 is FQNEAQ. The CDR3 loop spans 13 amino acids. CDR3 amino acids: CASSRDRDNEQFF. CDR3 DNA sequence: TGTGCCAGCAGCCGGGACAGAGACAATGAGCAGTTCTTC. The entire variable domain, with the rest obtained from reference TRBV7-8 and TRBJ2-1, is as follows: GAGVSQSPRYKVAKRGQDVALRCDPISGHVSLFWYQQALGQGPEFLTYFQNEAQLDKSGLPSDRFFAERPEGSVSTLKIQRTQQEDSAVYLCASSRDRDNEQFFGPGTRLTVL.

V gene TRBV7-8 combines with J gene TRBJ1-3; D gene uncertain. The CDR3 loop spans 17 amino acids. Germline CDR1 and CDR2: SGHVS and FQNEAQ. V was clipped by 5 bases and J by 2 bases, with 19 bases between them. The CDR3 spells CASSASRQLRPGNTIYF. The DNA for the CDR3 is TGTGCCAGCAGCGCTAGCCGGCAACTCCGCCCTGGAAACACCATATATTTT.